One and the same sample provided the 8 T cell receptor beta chains below, sequenced in a study of T cell responses to AZD1222 COVID-19 vaccine. Libraries were prepared by immunoSEQ multiplex PCR; TCRdb keeps only in-frame clonotypes and omits some of them. The sample lists about 120,000 clones; about 90% were seen once. The material was peripheral blood, obtained on day 0 of AZD1222 vaccination. All receptors derive from an adult in good health.

This clone has just a few counts. The chain is built from TRBV10-3 and TRBJ1-2; the match to TRBD1 covers 7 bases. J gave up 3 bases and V 3 bases, and 1 base lay outside the gene matches. The CDR3 runs 13 residues. Germline-derived CDR1 and CDR2 are ENHRY and SYGVKD. This chain's CDR3 is CAISDRGDYGYTF. The CDR3 region has the DNA TGTGCCATCAGTGACAGGGGGGACTATGGCTACACCTTC.

V usage is TRBV11-3 and J usage is TRBJ2-3; 10 bases line up with TRBD1. Germline trimming cut 5 bases from V and 3 bases from J; bases unmatched to any gene: 5. Per the germline V gene, CDR1 is SGHNT and CDR2 is YENEEA. The CDR3 loop spans 15 amino acids. The DNA for the CDR3 is TGTGCCAGCAGCCCAAGACAGGGGGCAACAGATACGCAGTATTTT. Translated, it gives CASSPRQGATDTQYF.

The chain joins TRBV19 to TRBJ2-7; D unclear. Trimming took 2 bases from V and 3 from J, leaving 8 bases between them. The CDR3 contains 13 residues. Germline V gene lookup returns CDR1 LNHDA and CDR2 SQIVND (reference sequence). CDR3 bases: TGTGCCAGTAGTATAACAAAGGACTACGAGCAGTACTTC. Its translation is CASSITKDYEQYF.

The rearrangement joins TRBV6-5 to TRBJ2-7; 9 positions agree with TRBD1. The V gene end was trimmed by 5 bases and the J gene end by 6 bases; junction bases not matched to a gene: 5. The CDR3 is made up of 13 amino acids. Germline values: CDR1 MNHEY, CDR2 SVGAGI. CDR3: CASSPGQGFEQYF. CDR3 DNA sequence: TGTGCCAGCAGTCCGGGACAGGGCTTCGAGCAGTACTTC.

CDR3 region: CASSLDGNTEAFF. The DNA of the CDR3 is TGTGCCAGCAGTTTGGACGGGAACACTGAAGCTTTCTTT. The chain carries TRBV6-5 and TRBJ1-1; D call uncertain. The ends were cut back, 4 bases at V and 1 base at J, with 7 bases in the middle. CDR3 length: 13 residues. Germline V gives CDR1 MNHEY, CDR2 SVGAGI.

The V call is TRBV7-9, the J call TRBJ1-2; D possibly corresponds to TRBD1 (5 bases). Germline V CDR1 and CDR2: SEHNR, FQNEAQ (reference sequence). The CDR3 sequence is 14 residues long. The ends were cut back, 4 bases at V and 2 bases at J, with 11 bases in the middle. The CDR3 DNA reads as TGTGCCAGCAGCTCCAAGGCAGGGAACTATGGCTACACCTTC. This sequence encodes CASSSKAGNYGYTF.

CDR3 loop: CASTEGTSGGARETQYF. The CDR3 DNA follows: TGTGCCAGCACCGAAGGGACTAGCGGGGGGGCCCGAGAGACCCAGTACTTC. The chain couples TRBV7-2 to TRBJ2-5; 16 bases align to TRBD2. J gave up 4 bases and V 7 bases, and 9 bases lay outside the gene matches. The germline V gene has CDR1 SGHTA and CDR2 FQGNSA. This CDR3 comprises 17 residues.

The CDR3 DNA is TGTGCCAGCAGTGTAAATTTTTGGACTGAAGCTTTCTTT. Protein: CASSVNFWTEAFF. The J gene is TRBJ1-1, the V gene TRBV2; D not resolved. The germline V gene encodes CDR1 SNHLY and CDR2 FYNNEI. V was cut by 4 bases and J by 5 bases, with 11 bases left in between. This CDR3 contains 13 residues. Using reference TRBV2 and TRBJ1-1 for the parts outside the CDR3, the full variable domain is EPEVTQTPSHQVTQMGQEVILRCVPISNHLYFYWYRQILGQKVEFLVSFYNNEISEKSEIFDDQFSVERPDGSNFTLKIRSTKLEDSAMYFCASSVNFWTEAFFGQGTRLTVV.